This T cell receptor (beta chain) was retrieved from a study of shared clonotypes between healthy human individuals. Study overall: Each donor contributed plates that comprised three CD4 naive, three CD4 memory, two CD8 naive and one CD8 memory.

This CDR3 region has 14 residues. V lost 6 bases and J lost 10, with 16 bases in between. Germline V gene lookup returns CDR1 KGHSH and CDR2 LQKENI. The sample holds one count of this clone. As yet, its antigen is unknown. Clones were read by immunoSEQ multiplex PCR, and TCRdb kept only the in-frame ones, dropping some. Seen here are about 2.3 million clones, around 92% observed once, and the top ten hold 0.37%. Study outcomes and limitations: Naive subsets usually exceeded memory subsets in estimated richness.

The sample comprised naive CD4+ T cells from PBMCs. The subset denotes: CD45RA+ positively selected. This clonotype was obtained from a young man in good health. Some clones in this sample may be carry-over from other donors' samples. This sequence joins TRBV18 and TRBJ1-6; perhaps TRBD1 as D (6 bases). CDR3 bases: TGTGCCAGCTCGCAAGAGGGGGGGGACTCACCCCTCCACTTT. The encoded protein is CASSQEGGDSPLHF.